The following is a TCR beta chain sequence with its context. As yet, its antigen is unknown. Germline assignment: CDR1 LNHNV and CDR2 YYDKDF (reference sequence). Trimming pared 0 bases from V and 8 bases from J, leaving 13 bases between. The CDR3 consists of 14 residues. The record originates from a study of Tregs in tolerant kidney transplant recipients. Sequencing used immunoSEQ multiplex PCR; TCRdb keeps in-frame clones, though not all of them. The repertoire holds some 100,000 clones, with about 90% as singletons. Study findings and constraints: The small number of patients limits these findings pending further validation.

This clonotype originated in a human donor in good health. The V and J genes are TRBV15 and TRBJ1-1; the D is unclear. Sequences were obtained from CD4+ T cells from blood. The CDR3 protein is CATSRDGPKREAFF. The CDR3 region has the DNA TGTGCCACCAGCAGAGATGGGCCCAAACGGGAAGCTTTCTTT.